Presented here are 29 T cell receptor beta chains from one specimen sequenced in a study of blood T cell repertoires in COVID-19. Generated by immunoSEQ multiplex PCR, the TCRdb table keeps only in-frame clones and is missing some. The sample has hundreds of thousands of clones, about four fifths seen once. Sequencing used peripheral blood. The receptors here all came from a man aged 80 or over with acute or convalescent COVID-19.

The V gene is TRBV5-1, the J gene TRBJ2-3; a weak D match, TRBD2 (6 bases). Trimming left V 5 bases short and J 4 bases short, with 20 bases between. The CDR3 contains 16 residues. CDR1 and CDR2 (germline): SGHRS, YFSETQ. The CDR3 is CASRFWGGTGPDTQYF. The CDR3 region has the DNA TGCGCCAGCAGATTCTGGGGCGGGACTGGGCCAGATACGCAGTATTTT.

V gene TRBV6-5 combines with J gene TRBJ2-4; 10 positions agree with TRBD2. The germline V gene encodes CDR1 MNHEY and CDR2 SVGAGI. V was clipped by 0 bases and J by 5 bases; unmatched bases: 4. CDR3 size: 16 residues. The CDR3 region has the DNA TGTGCCAGCAGTTACTCGAGTAGCGGGGGGCAAAACATTCAGTACTTC. This gives the protein CASSYSSSGGQNIQYF.

This clone was counted only a few times. The rearrangement links TRBV7-9 to TRBJ2-5; the match to TRBD1 covers 7 bases. CDR3 length: 15 residues. Germline assignment: CDR1 SEHNR and CDR2 FQNEAQ (reference sequence). V was pared by 3 bases and J by 5 bases, with 9 bases of the junction left unmatched. CDR3 in DNA: TGTGCCAGCAGCTTCCTAGGGGGCTCTGGGGAGACCCAGTACTTC. Protein product: CASSFLGGSGETQYF.

The V gene is TRBV24-1, the J gene TRBJ2-3; D might be TRBD1 (6 bases). Germline V gene sequence: CDR1 KGHDR, CDR2 SFDVKD. This CDR3 is built from 17 residues. Trimming shortened V by 4 bases and J by 2 bases, and 18 bases separated the two germline ends. CDR3 bases: TGTGCCACCAGTGACCTTGGGGGCAGCTCCTTCACAGATACGCAGTATTTT. Translating gives CATSDLGGSSFTDTQYF.

The genes are TRBV10-3 and TRBJ1-6; 9 positions match TRBD1. The CDR3 is 13 amino acids. V dropped 11 bases and J dropped 9; count of bases not matched to a gene: 8. Germline CDR1 reads ENHRY; CDR2 reads SYGVKD. The CDR3 nucleotides are TGTGCCGCCCGGGACAGGGACATTTCACCCCTCCACTTT. This translates into CAARDRDISPLHF.

This chain joins TRBV7-9 and TRBJ2-4; TRBD2 agrees at 9 bases. The CDR3 length is 15 residues. Germline CDR1 reads SEHNR; CDR2 reads FQNEAQ (reference sequence). With 1 base clipped from V and 6 bases from J, the junction kept 4 bases outside the gene matches. The CDR3 DNA sequence: TGTGCCAGCAGCTTAGTAGCGGGAGAGGGAAACATTCAGTACTTC. It codes for CASSLVAGEGNIQYF. Based on the CDR3 plus reference TRBV7-9 and TRBJ2-4, the full variable domain is DTGVSQNPRHKITKRGQNVTFRCDPISEHNRLYWYRQTLGQGPEFLTYFQNEAQLEKSRLLSDRFSAERPKGSFSTLEIQRTEQGDSAMYLCASSLVAGEGNIQYFGAGTRLSVL.

This clone was found once. J is TRBJ1-1 and V is TRBV29-1; D gene unclear. Deletions cut 3 bases from V and 7 bases from J, with 3 bases between. Germline V CDR1 and CDR2: SQVTM, ANQGSEA. The CDR3 sequence is 9 residues long. CDR3 sequence (DNA): TGCAGCGTTGACTATGAAGCTTTCTTT. The encoded protein is CSVDYEAFF.

The gene calls are TRBV12-3 or TRBV12-4 and TRBJ2-7; D perhaps matches TRBD1 (6 bases). This CDR3 is 13 amino acids long. V was trimmed by 2 bases and J by 9 bases, leaving 14 bases between them. The CDR3 DNA follows: TGTGCCAGCAGTTTAATCTTGGGGGCCCGGCAGTACTTC. As protein: CASSLILGARQYF.

In its sample, this clone was seen a few times. The chain employs TRBV5-1 and TRBJ2-7; maybe TRBD1 (5 bases). V dropped 4 bases and J dropped 1 base, with 12 bases sitting between them. Germline assignment: CDR1 SGHRS and CDR2 YFSETQ. The length of the CDR3 is 14 residues. The CDR3 spells CASSPIGVSYEQYF. The CDR3 bases are TGCGCCAGCAGCCCCATAGGGGTTTCCTACGAGCAGTACTTC.

This chain uses TRBV28 with TRBJ2-5; D may be TRBD2 (5 bases). V was shortened by 6 bases and J by 5 bases, with 13 bases between the two germline ends. Germline CDR1 and CDR2: MDHEN and SYDVKM. CDR3 length equals 13 residues. CDR3 protein: CASSILDLETQYF. CDR3 DNA: TGTGCCAGCAGCATACTAGACCTGGAGACCCAGTACTTC.

The chain is built from TRBV12-5 and TRBJ2-7, with 9 bases fitting TRBD1. CDR1 is LGHNT and CDR2 is FRNRAP in the germline V gene. The V gene end was trimmed by 3 bases and the J gene end by 3 bases; junction bases not matched to a gene: 12. This CDR3 is built from 17 residues. The CDR3 DNA reads TGTGCTAGTGGTTTAGTAACTTGGACAGGGGTTTACTACGAGCAGTACTTC. It codes for CASGLVTWTGVYYEQYF.

The chain carries TRBV19 and TRBJ1-1; TRBD1 matches at 9 bases. The CDR3 contains 13 residues. Germline CDR1 LNHDA, CDR2 SQIVND (reference sequence). Losses at the gene ends were 9 bases for V and 0 bases for J; bases not matched to a gene: 2. Here the CDR3 DNA reads TGTGCCAGCGGGACAGGGATGAACACTGAAGCTTTCTTT. It encodes CASGTGMNTEAFF.

V usage is TRBV27 and J usage is TRBJ1-6; no definite D call. Trimming cost V 6 bases and J 4 bases, with 10 bases left between them. The germline CDR1 and CDR2 sequences are MNHEY and SMNVEV (reference sequence). CDR3 size: 14 residues. The CDR3 is CASRSFSYNSPLHF. The CDR3 DNA reads TGTGCCAGCAGGTCCTTTTCTTATAATTCACCCCTCCACTTT.

The chain is built from TRBV21-1 and TRBJ2-1; the D call TRBD2 from the table was never checked on the DNA. TRBV21-1 is assigned pseudogene status. This CDR3 has 11 residues. The CDR3 DNA is TGTGCCAGCAGCAAAGGGAGTGAGCAGTTCTTC. Its protein product is CASSKGSEQFF.

The rearrangement uses TRBV5-5 and TRBJ2-1; TRBD2 is a possible D gene (6 bases). The germline V gene encodes CDR1 SGHKS and CDR2 YYEKEE (reference sequence). V gave up 0 bases and J gave up 2 bases, with 9 bases separating them. The CDR3 runs 15 residues. The CDR3 DNA is TGTGCCAGCAGCTTGGGGAGGGGCCCCTACAATGAGCAGTTCTTC. Its protein is CASSLGRGPYNEQFF.

The CDR3 protein is CASSLFPGQGINQPQHF. The CDR3 DNA reads TGTGCCAGCAGCTTATTCCCGGGACAGGGAATCAATCAGCCCCAGCATTTT. The chain recombines TRBV7-6 with TRBJ1-5; TRBD1 aligns across 9 bases. Germline V CDR1 and CDR2: SGHVS, FNYEAQ. The V segment lost 2 bases and the J segment 3 bases; nucleotides outside the gene matches: 8. The CDR3 has 17 amino acids.

This clone was counted between two and nine times. The same CDR3 can be traced to other DNA sequences in this sample. The chain employs TRBV7-9 and TRBJ2-7, with 7 bases lining up with TRBD1. The V segment lost 5 bases and the J segment 4 bases; nucleotides outside the gene matches: 2. The germline gives CDR1 SEHNR, CDR2 FQNEAQ (reference sequence). The CDR3 length is 12 residues. The DNA for the CDR3 is TGTGCCAGCAGCCTACAGGGGTACGAGCAGTACTTC. Translating gives CASSLQGYEQYF. The full variable domain, with the rest looked up from reference TRBV7-9 and TRBJ2-7, is DTGVSQNPRHKITKRGQNVTFRCDPISEHNRLYWYRQTLGQGPEFLTYFQNEAQLEKSRLLSDRFSAERPKGSFSTLEIQRTEQGDSAMYLCASSLQGYEQYFGPGTRLTVT.

The chain joins TRBV5-5 to TRBJ2-7; 7 bases agree with TRBD1. CDR3 length equals 15 residues. V lost 0 bases, J lost 4 bases, and 7 bases stayed unmatched. CDR1 is SGHKS and CDR2 is YYEKEE in the germline V gene (reference sequence). Here the CDR3 reads CASSLEQGPSYEQYF. CDR3 nucleotides: TGTGCCAGCAGCTTGGAACAGGGGCCATCGTACGAGCAGTACTTC. Variable domain in full (rest from reference TRBV5-5 and TRBJ2-7): DAGVTQSPTHLIKTRGQQVTLRCSPISGHKSVSWYQQVLGQGPQFIFQYYEKEERGRGNFPDRFSARQFPNYSSELNVNALLLGDSALYLCASSLEQGPSYEQYFGPGTRLTVT.

This clone was seen a few times. The rearrangement links TRBV5-1 to TRBJ1-5; D remains unclear. Germline loops: CDR1 SGHRS, CDR2 YFSETQ. Between the trimmed V and J ends, which lost 1 base and 2 bases, there was a span of 7 bases. The CDR3 consists of 14 residues. DNA for the CDR3: TGCGCCAGCAGCTTGCTCGGGGGCAATCAGCCCCAGCATTTT. It is translated as CASSLLGGNQPQHF.

The genes are TRBV10-3 and TRBJ2-1, with D possibly matching TRBD2 (7 bases). CDR3 length: 12 amino acids. V lost 4 bases and J lost 8, with 9 bases in between. Germline CDR1 and CDR2: ENHRY and SYGVKD. Here the CDR3 reads CAISGGGDEQFF. CDR3 DNA: TGTGCCATCAGTGGCGGGGGCGATGAGCAGTTCTTC.

This chain connects TRBV28 to TRBJ1-2; 9 bases match TRBD1. The V segment lost 3 bases and the J segment 2 bases; nucleotides outside the gene matches: 19. The CDR3 totals 20 residues. Germline CDR1 MDHEN, CDR2 SYDVKM. The CDR3 bases are TGTGCCAGCAGTTTGTACTCCCGAGACAGGGGGTTCGTGGGAAACTATGGCTACACCTTC. It specifies CASSLYSRDRGFVGNYGYTF.

This chain joins TRBV10-3 and TRBJ2-7, with no clear D. The ends were cut back, 4 bases at V and 6 bases at J, with 10 bases in the middle. Germline values: CDR1 ENHRY, CDR2 SYGVKD. The CDR3 is made up of 12 amino acids. CDR3 residues: CAISGPSGEQYF. In DNA form, the CDR3 reads TGTGCCATCAGTGGGCCCTCGGGCGAGCAGTACTTC.

The chain's CDR3 is CASSQRGTGRGYTF. The CDR3 coding sequence is TGTGCCAGCAGCCAGCGTGGGACAGGGAGGGGCTACACCTTC. The chain employs TRBV3-1 (or the pseudogene TRBV3-2) and TRBJ1-2, with 9 bases aligning to TRBD1. CDR3 size: 14 residues. V gave up 3 bases and J gave up 8 bases; unmatched junction bases: 7. The germline CDR1 and CDR2 sequences are LGHDT and YNNKEL (reference sequence).

This sequence joins TRBV28 and TRBJ2-3; 11 bases align to TRBD2. CDR1 MDHEN and CDR2 SYDVKM come from the germline V gene. J was trimmed by 4 bases and V by 3 bases; bases with no gene match: 3. This CDR3 has 15 amino acids. The CDR3 DNA follows: TGTGCCAGCAGTTTGTCGGGACTAGCGGCAGATACGCAGTATTTT. Translation: CASSLSGLAADTQYF.

The genes are TRBV7-3 and TRBJ2-7, with TRBD2 matching over 7 bases. With V trimmed by 5 bases and J by 3 bases, 13 bases remained unmatched. The CDR3 is 16 amino acids. Germline CDR1 reads SGHTA; CDR2 reads FQGTGA. CDR3 protein: CASSPSGGLQVYEQYF. The CDR3, as DNA: TGTGCCAGCAGCCCTAGCGGTGGGTTACAGGTCTACGAGCAGTACTTC.

The chain couples TRBV19 to TRBJ1-2; 11 bases match TRBD1. CDR1 LNHDA and CDR2 SQIVND come from the germline V gene (reference sequence). The CDR3 runs 18 residues. Trimming cost V 3 bases and J 0 bases; bases outside gene matches: 9. The CDR3 protein is CASSIPGQGVRTNYGYTF. The DNA of the CDR3 is TGTGCCAGTAGTATCCCGGGACAGGGGGTAAGGACTAACTATGGCTACACCTTC.

The chain links TRBV27 to TRBJ1-6; D unclear. V was clipped by 5 bases and J by 1 base, with 18 bases between them. Germline V gene sequence: CDR1 MNHEY, CDR2 SMNVEV (reference sequence). This CDR3 comprises 18 residues. CDR3 sequence reads: CASSLQEGGGSYNSPLHF. The CDR3 nucleotides are TGTGCCAGCAGTCTCCAGGAGGGCGGAGGGTCCTATAATTCACCCCTCCACTTT.

This chain uses TRBV18 with TRBJ2-7, with no clear D. Germline V gene lookup returns CDR1 KGHSH and CDR2 LQKENI. The CDR3 has 13 residues. Trimming stripped 6 bases from V and 3 bases from J, with 12 bases between. CDR3: CASSPQRGYEQYF. The CDR3 DNA reads as TGTGCCAGCTCCCCCCAACGAGGCTACGAGCAGTACTTC.

The chain couples TRBV6-4 to TRBJ1-2, with D maybe TRBD1 (5 bases). V lost 0 bases, J lost 13 bases, and 15 bases lay in between. This CDR3 is built from 13 residues. Germline V CDR1 and CDR2: MRHNA, SNTAGT. CDR3 in DNA: TGTGCCAGCAGTGACTCCGGGACTAAGGTCTTCACCTTC. Amino acid sequence: CASSDSGTKVFTF.